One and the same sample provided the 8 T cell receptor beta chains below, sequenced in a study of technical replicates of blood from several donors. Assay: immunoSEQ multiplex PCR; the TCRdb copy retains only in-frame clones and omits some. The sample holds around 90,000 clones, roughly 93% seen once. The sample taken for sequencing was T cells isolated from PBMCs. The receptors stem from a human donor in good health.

This CDR3 is CSVDRGKAEAFF. In DNA, the CDR3 is TGCAGCGTTGACAGGGGTAAAGCTGAAGCTTTCTTT. This chain connects TRBV29-1 to TRBJ1-1, with D perhaps TRBD1 (6 bases). The CDR3 consists of 12 residues. Germline V gives CDR1 SQVTM, CDR2 ANQGSEA. Deletions cut 3 bases from V and 6 bases from J, with 11 bases between. The variable domain in full, with the rest retrieved from reference TRBV29-1 and TRBJ1-1, is SAVISQKPSRDICQRGTSLTIQCQVDSQVTMMFWYRQQPGQSLTLIATANQGSEATYESGFVIDKFPISRPNLTFSTLTVSNMSPEDSSIYLCSVDRGKAEAFFGQGTRLTVV.

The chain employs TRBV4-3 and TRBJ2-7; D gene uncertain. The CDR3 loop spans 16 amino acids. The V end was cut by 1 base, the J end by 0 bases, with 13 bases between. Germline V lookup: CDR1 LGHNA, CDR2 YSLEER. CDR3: CASSQGAGGFSYEQYF. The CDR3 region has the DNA TGCGCCAGCAGCCAAGGGGCAGGTGGGTTCTCCTACGAGCAGTACTTC.

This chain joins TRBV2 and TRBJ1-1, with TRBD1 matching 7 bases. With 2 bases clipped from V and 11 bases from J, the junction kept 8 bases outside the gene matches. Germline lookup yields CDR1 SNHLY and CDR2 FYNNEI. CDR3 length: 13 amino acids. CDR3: CASSESPGGFAFF. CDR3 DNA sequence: TGTGCCAGCAGTGAATCGCCAGGGGGATTCGCTTTCTTT.

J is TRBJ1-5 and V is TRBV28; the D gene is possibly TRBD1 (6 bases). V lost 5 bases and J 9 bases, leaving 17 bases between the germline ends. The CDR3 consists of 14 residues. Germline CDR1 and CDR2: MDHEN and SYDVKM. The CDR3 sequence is CASSEATGRGPQHF. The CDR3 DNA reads TGTGCCAGCAGTGAAGCAACAGGGAGGGGGCCCCAGCATTTT.

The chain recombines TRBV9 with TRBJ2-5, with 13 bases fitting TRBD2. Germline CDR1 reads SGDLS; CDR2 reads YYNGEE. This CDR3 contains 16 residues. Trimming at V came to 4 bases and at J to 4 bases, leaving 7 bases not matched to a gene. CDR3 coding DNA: TGTGCCAGCAGCTTAGGACTAGCGGGAGCCTTAGAGACCCAGTACTTC. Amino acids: CASSLGLAGALETQYF.

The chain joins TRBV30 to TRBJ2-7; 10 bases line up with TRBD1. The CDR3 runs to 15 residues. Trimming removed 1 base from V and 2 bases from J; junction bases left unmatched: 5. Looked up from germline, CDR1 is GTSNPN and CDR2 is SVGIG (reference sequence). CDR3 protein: CAWSADRGLAYEQYF. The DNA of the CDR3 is TGTGCCTGGAGTGCCGACAGGGGGCTAGCCTACGAGCAGTACTTC.

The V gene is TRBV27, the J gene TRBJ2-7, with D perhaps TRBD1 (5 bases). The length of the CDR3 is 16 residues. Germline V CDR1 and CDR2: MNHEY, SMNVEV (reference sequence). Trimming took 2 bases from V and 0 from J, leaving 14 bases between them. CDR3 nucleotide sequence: TGTGCCAGCAGTTTAAACCCAGGGATAAGCTCCTACGAGCAGTACTTC. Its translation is CASSLNPGISSYEQYF.

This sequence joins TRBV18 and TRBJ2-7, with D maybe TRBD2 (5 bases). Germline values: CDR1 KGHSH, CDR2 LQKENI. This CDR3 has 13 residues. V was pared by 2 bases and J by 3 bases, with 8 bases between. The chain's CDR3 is CASSPNRGYEQYF. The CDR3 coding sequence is TGTGCCAGCTCACCAAATCGGGGCTACGAGCAGTACTTC.